These 25 T cell receptor beta chains were all obtained from the same sample, sequenced in a study of graft-versus-host responses after intestinal transplantation. Which antigens these TCRs recognize remains unknown. Libraries were prepared by immunoSEQ multiplex PCR; TCRdb keeps only in-frame clonotypes and omits some of them. This table has 80,000 to 95,000 clones, around 93% appearing once. Sequenced material: unstimulated CD8+ T cells sorted from spleen or lymph node cells, taken before intestinal transplant. Receptors originate from a human donor who received an intestinal transplant.

The chain is built from TRBV6-1 and TRBJ1-4; 9 bases are shared with TRBD1. V gave up 4 bases and J gave up 0 bases; unmatched junction bases: 15. Germline values: CDR1 MNHNS, CDR2 SASEGT. The CDR3 consists of 20 residues. The CDR3 region is CASSVRPGTGLFATNEKLFF. For the CDR3, the DNA is TGTGCCAGCAGTGTTCGTCCCGGGACAGGGCTCTTTGCAACTAATGAAAAACTGTTTTTT.

The genes are TRBV2 and TRBJ2-7; 7 bases map to TRBD1. The junction had 8 bases not matched to a gene; V was cut back by 10 bases and J by 11 bases. The CDR3 runs 10 residues. The germline V gene has CDR1 SNHLY and CDR2 FYNNEI. The CDR3 here is CATEGAPEYF. In DNA, the CDR3 is TGTGCCACAGAGGGGGCTCCGGAGTACTTC.

As DNA, the CDR3 is TGTGCCACCAGCAGAGACAGGGCAGATACGCAGTATTTT. Its translation: CATSRDRADTQYF. The chain couples TRBV15 to TRBJ2-3, with D perhaps matching TRBD1 (5 bases). CDR3 length equals 13 residues. V dropped 0 bases and J dropped 4 bases, with 5 bases sitting between them. CDR1 LNHNV and CDR2 YYDKDF come from the germline V gene (reference sequence).

This chain uses TRBV6-6 with TRBJ1-2; D remains unclear. The CDR3 is made up of 15 amino acids. V lost 0 bases and J lost 0, with 8 bases in between. CDR1 is MNHNY, CDR2 SVGAGI, per germline (reference sequence). The CDR3 spells CASSYSPSANYGYTF. CDR3 DNA sequence: TGTGCCAGCAGTTACTCTCCCAGCGCTAACTATGGCTACACCTTC.

V is TRBV12-5 and J is TRBJ1-6; possibly TRBD1 for D (6 bases). V was trimmed by 0 bases and J by 8 bases, leaving 23 bases between them. Germline loops: CDR1 LGHNT, CDR2 FRNRAP. The CDR3 sequence is 19 residues long. CDR3 sequence: CASGLVLGVYETGDSPLHF. The CDR3 nucleotides are TGTGCTAGTGGTTTGGTACTTGGGGTTTATGAGACAGGAGATTCACCCCTCCACTTT. Supplemented by reference TRBV12-5 and TRBJ1-6, the full variable domain reads DARVTQTPRHKVTEMGQEVTMRCQPILGHNTVFWYRQTMMQGLELLAYFRNRAPLDDSGMPKDRFSAEMPDATLATLKIQPSEPRDSAVYFCASGLVLGVYETGDSPLHFGNGTRLTVT.

The CDR3 DNA follows: TGTGCCAGCAACTTCGGGGGGGAGCAGTACTTC. Translated: CASNFGGEQYF. The chain employs TRBV27 and TRBJ2-7; 7 nucleotides align to TRBD2. V lost 7 bases and J lost 7; bases outside the gene matches: 4. The CDR3 has 11 amino acids. CDR1 MNHEY and CDR2 SMNVEV come from the germline V gene (reference sequence).

The rearrangement links TRBV25-1 to TRBJ1-6, with a tentative D call TRBD1 (6 bases). The CDR3 length is 13 residues. Germline V gene sequence: CDR1 MGHDK, CDR2 SYGVNS. The ends were cut back, 7 bases at V and 3 bases at J, with 7 bases in the middle. CDR3: CASMDSYNSPLHF. In DNA, the CDR3 is TGTGCCAGCATGGACAGCTATAATTCACCCCTCCACTTT.

The chain couples TRBV7-9 to TRBJ2-7; D possibly corresponds to TRBD1 (5 bases). The CDR3 runs 15 residues. CDR1 is SEHNR and CDR2 is FQNEAQ in the germline V gene (reference sequence). V lost 1 base, J lost 4 bases, and 14 bases lay in between. CDR3 loop: CASSLDQGIKYEQYF. CDR3 in DNA: TGTGCCAGCAGCTTAGATCAGGGAATAAAATACGAGCAGTACTTC.

This chain uses TRBV7-2 with TRBJ2-1, with D unclear. Germline V lookup: CDR1 SGHTA, CDR2 FQGNSA. The CDR3 extends over 15 amino acids. Deletions cut 5 bases from V and 4 bases from J, with 15 bases between. The CDR3 DNA is TGTGCCAGCAGCCCCCCCGGCGGCAGTTACAATGAGCAGTTCTTC. This translates into CASSPPGGSYNEQFF.

The genes are TRBV7-2 and TRBJ2-1; the D gene is possibly TRBD2 (5 bases). Per germline, CDR1 SGHTA and CDR2 FQGNSA. The CDR3 has 13 residues. Trimming took 2 bases from V and 9 from J, leaving 11 bases between them. CDR3 protein: CASSLNGVGEQFF. In DNA form, the CDR3 reads TGTGCCAGCAGCTTAAACGGGGTGGGTGAGCAGTTCTTC.

The rearrangement links TRBV4-3 to TRBJ2-2; unclear D gene. The V gene lost 0 bases and the J gene lost 4 bases, with 6 bases spanning the gap. Germline CDR1 is LGHNA and CDR2 is YSLEER. The CDR3 runs to 14 residues. The CDR3 region has the DNA TGCGCCAGCAGCCAAGAATCGGGCACCGGGGAGCTGTTTTTT. It yields the protein CASSQESGTGELFF.

V usage is TRBV5-8 and J usage is TRBJ1-3, with 10 bases aligning to TRBD1. Losses at the gene ends were 2 bases for V and 4 bases for J; bases not matched to a gene: 6. From germline, CDR1 is SGHTS and CDR2 YDEGEE. The CDR3 is 16 residues long. Here the CDR3 reads CASSFSSDRGGNTIYF. The CDR3, as DNA: TGTGCCAGCAGCTTCTCCTCGGACAGGGGGGGAAACACCATATATTTT.

The genes are TRBV21-1 and TRBJ2-1; TRBD1, the table's D call, was not compared with the DNA. TRBV21-1 is assigned pseudogene status. The CDR3 sequence is 15 residues long. The CDR3 is CASSKPGQRNNEQFF. CDR3 in DNA: TGTGCCAGCAGCAAACCGGGACAGCGTAACAATGAGCAGTTCTTC.

The rearrangement links TRBV29-1 to TRBJ1-1; no reliable D call. V lost 6 bases, J lost 2 bases, and 4 bases lay in between. This CDR3 is 10 amino acids long. Germline assignment: CDR1 SQVTM and CDR2 ANQGSEA. The CDR3 here is CSVLNTEAFF. CDR3 bases: TGCAGCGTCTTAAACACTGAAGCTTTCTTT.

V gene TRBV11-2 combines with J gene TRBJ2-7, with TRBD2 matching 8 bases. V was pared by 0 bases and J by 2 bases, with 12 bases of the junction left unmatched. CDR3 size: 18 residues. The germline V gene encodes CDR1 SGHAT and CDR2 FQNNGV. Here the CDR3 DNA reads TGTGCCAGCAGCTTAGATCCTTCGGGCGGGGGGCCAACCTACGAGCAGTACTTC. This encodes CASSLDPSGGGPTYEQYF.

The chain carries TRBV27 and TRBJ2-1, with D unclear. CDR3 length: 13 amino acids. Germline-derived CDR1 and CDR2 are MNHEY and SMNVEV (reference sequence). Trimming took 6 bases from V and 5 from J, leaving 11 bases between them. The CDR3 coding sequence is TGTGCCAGCAGCTCGCGTCTTCACAATGAGCAGTTCTTC. This codes for CASSSRLHNEQFF.

The chain recombines TRBV10-3 with TRBJ2-1; 8 bases fit TRBD1. The CDR3 contains 15 residues. V was pared by 5 bases and J by 0 bases, with 3 bases of the junction left unmatched. CDR1 is ENHRY, CDR2 SYGVKD, per germline. The CDR3 spells CAISTTGGSYNEQFF. In DNA form, the CDR3 reads TGTGCCATCAGTACTACAGGGGGCTCCTACAATGAGCAGTTCTTC.

The rearrangement uses TRBV19 and TRBJ1-1; 8 nucleotides align to TRBD1. The V and J ends lost 6 bases and 4 bases, in that order; junction bases with no gene match: 7. Looked up from germline, CDR1 is LNHDA and CDR2 is SQIVND (reference sequence). This CDR3 is 14 amino acids long. The CDR3 coding sequence is TGTGCCAGTAGGCAGGGGGCTCCGGCCACTGAAGCTTTCTTT. It is translated as CASRQGAPATEAFF.

The chain combines TRBV11-2 with TRBJ2-1; maybe TRBD2 (5 bases). This CDR3 is built from 12 residues. Germline-derived CDR1 and CDR2 are SGHAT and FQNNGV. V was clipped by 4 bases and J by 7 bases, with 8 bases between them. The CDR3 DNA reads as TGTGCCAGCAGCTATAGCGAAAATGAGCAGTTCTTC. It yields the protein CASSYSENEQFF.

The V call is TRBV30, the J call TRBJ2-3; 7 bases are shared with TRBD2. Germline CDR1 GTSNPN, CDR2 SVGIG (reference sequence). This CDR3 has 17 amino acids. Germline trimming cut 4 bases from V and 4 bases from J; bases unmatched to any gene: 17. CDR3 DNA: TGTGCCTGGACGGGAGCTAGCGGAGGATGGAGATCAGATACGCAGTATTTT. It encodes CAWTGASGGWRSDTQYF. The complete variable domain, with remaining parts taken from reference TRBV30 and TRBJ2-3, reads SQTIHQWPATLVQPVGSPLSLECTVEGTSNPNLYWYRQAAGRGLQLLFYSVGIGQISSEVPQNLSASRPQDRQFILSSKKLLLSDSGFYLCAWTGASGGWRSDTQYFGPGTRLTVL.

This sequence joins TRBV7-2 and TRBJ2-2; TRBD1 aligns across 11 bases. V was pared by 1 base and J by 5 bases, with 3 bases of the junction left unmatched. CDR3 length equals 16 residues. Looked up from germline, CDR1 is SGHTA and CDR2 is FQGNSA. The CDR3 here is CASSLGGTGGTGELFF. For the CDR3, the DNA is TGTGCCAGCAGCTTAGGGGGGACAGGGGGGACCGGGGAGCTGTTTTTT.

The chain employs TRBV4-1 and TRBJ2-3; TRBD1 agrees at 7 bases. Germline V gene sequence: CDR1 MGHRA, CDR2 YSYEKL. V dropped 3 bases and J dropped 3; count of bases not matched to a gene: 9. This CDR3 contains 16 residues. CDR3 DNA: TGCGCCAGCAGCCAGATACAGGGGAAGCTAACAGATACGCAGTATTTT. This translates into CASSQIQGKLTDTQYF.

The chain uses TRBV27 and TRBJ2-7; 11 bases match TRBD2. The CDR3 sequence is 17 residues long. The germline CDR1 and CDR2 sequences are MNHEY and SMNVEV (reference sequence). Trimming took 5 bases from V and 3 from J; bases not matched to a gene: 12. CDR3 loop: CASSTSSGGPLLYEQYF. The CDR3 DNA reads as TGTGCCAGCAGTACCTCTAGCGGGGGGCCCCTCCTCTACGAGCAGTACTTC.

The chain has TRBV4-3 and TRBJ2-2, with D possibly matching TRBD1 (6 bases). There are 14 residues in the CDR3. Trimming stripped 4 bases from V and 5 bases from J, with 11 bases between. Germline loops: CDR1 LGHNA, CDR2 YSLEER. In nucleotides, the CDR3 is TGCGCCAGCAGCCCCTACAGGGAAACCGGGGAGCTGTTTTTT. It codes for CASSPYRETGELFF.

The CDR3: CASSQAPGSQETQYF. As DNA, the CDR3 is TGCGCCAGCAGCCAAGCCCCGGGGAGCCAAGAGACCCAGTACTTC. This sequence joins TRBV4-1 and TRBJ2-5, with TRBD2 as a possible D gene (5 bases). The length of the CDR3 is 15 residues. The germline gives CDR1 MGHRA, CDR2 YSYEKL. With 1 base removed from V and 1 base from J, the gap between germline ends came to 10 bases.